Below, 21 T cell receptor beta chains from the same sample are listed, as sequenced in a study of ipilimumab plus nivolumab after autologous stem cell transplantation. Sequenced by immunoSEQ multiplex PCR; TCRdb stores in-frame clones only, minus some. The table has under 30,000 clones, around 84% seen once. Specimen: PBMCs, collected in a trial of ipilimumab plus nivolumab as post-transplant consolidation. The receptors were gathered from a male donor with diffuse large B-cell lymphoma.

The chain couples TRBV11-2 to TRBJ2-7; unclear D gene. Germline V gene lookup returns CDR1 SGHAT and CDR2 FQNNGV. The germline V and J ends were trimmed by 5 bases and 5 bases, with 13 bases remaining between them. This CDR3 is built from 13 residues. The CDR3 nucleotides read TGTGCCAGCAGCCCGGAACTAAGAGACGAGCAGTACTTC. It translates to CASSPELRDEQYF.

The chain carries TRBV5-1 and TRBJ2-5, with 10 bases matching TRBD2. The last part of the DNA fits TRBJ2-7 better; the J call may be wrong. From germline, CDR1 is SGHRS and CDR2 YFSETQ. The CDR3 totals 15 residues. This chain's CDR3 is CASRAWTSGAYEQYF. The CDR3 DNA reads TGCGCCAGCAGAGCATGGACTAGCGGAGCCTACGAGCAGTACTTC.

This chain links TRBV30 with TRBJ1-3, with 7 bases identical to TRBD1. CDR1 and CDR2 (germline): GTSNPN, SVGIG (reference sequence). Losses at the gene ends were 0 bases for V and 4 bases for J; bases not matched to a gene: 0. This CDR3 is 13 amino acids long. The CDR3 loop is CAWSVTGGNTIYF. The CDR3, as DNA: TGTGCCTGGAGTGTGACAGGGGGAAACACCATATATTTT.

This sequence joins TRBV7-2 and TRBJ1-5, with D unresolved. Trimming pared 2 bases from V and 6 bases from J, leaving 14 bases between. CDR1 SGHTA and CDR2 FQGNSA come from the germline V gene. This CDR3 region has 15 residues. CDR3 region: CASSLISGRAQPQHF. The DNA of the CDR3 is TGTGCCAGCAGCTTAATCTCCGGCAGAGCTCAGCCCCAGCATTTT.

A single count supports this clone. The chain combines TRBV29-1 with TRBJ2-1; D unresolved. The CDR3 sequence is 12 residues long. V was clipped by 7 bases and J by 3 bases, with 10 bases between them. CDR1 is SQVTM, CDR2 ANQGSEA, per germline. The CDR3: CSAGKNYNEQFF. In nucleotides, the CDR3 is TGCAGCGCAGGAAAGAACTACAATGAGCAGTTCTTC.

V gene TRBV7-9 combines with J gene TRBJ1-3; 7 positions agree with TRBD1. Trimming took 6 bases from V and 3 from J; bases not matched to a gene: 8. The germline CDR1 and CDR2 sequences are SEHNR and FQNEAQ (reference sequence). CDR3 size: 15 residues. CDR3 in amino acids: CASRQQGFFGNTIYF. CDR3 coding DNA: TGTGCCAGCAGGCAACAGGGGTTTTTTGGAAACACCATATATTTT.

The CDR3 coding sequence is TGCGCCAGCAGCTTATCAGGGGGACAGGTTAACGAGCAGTACTTC. It specifies CASSLSGGQVNEQYF. The V gene is TRBV5-1, the J gene TRBJ2-7, with 8 bases aligning to TRBD1. The germline V gene encodes CDR1 SGHRS and CDR2 YFSETQ. V shed 2 bases, J shed 5 bases, and the junction held 9 bases outside the gene matches. This CDR3 is 15 amino acids long.

The J gene is TRBJ1-2, the V gene TRBV19; TRBD1 matches at 9 bases. The CDR3 covers 15 residues. After removal of 5 bases from V and 7 bases from J, the junction contained 11 bases not matched to a gene. CDR1 and CDR2 (germline): LNHDA, SQIVND (reference sequence). The CDR3 region has the DNA TGTGCCAGTAGTGTTCCGGGACAGGGCACGGGTGGCTACACCTTC. As protein: CASSVPGQGTGGYTF.

The chain carries TRBV7-3 and TRBJ2-5, with TRBD2 matching 9 bases. The germline gives CDR1 SGHTA, CDR2 FQGTGA. CDR3 length equals 15 residues. V lost 5 bases, J lost 1 base, and 5 bases stayed unmatched. CDR3: CASSLGLASQETQYF. As DNA, the CDR3 is TGTGCCAGCAGCCTAGGACTAGCGAGCCAAGAGACCCAGTACTTC.

This clone occurred a few times. The chain links TRBV6-5 to TRBJ1-6; TRBD1 matches at 11 bases. CDR3 length: 15 residues. The germline CDR1 and CDR2 sequences are MNHEY and SVGAGI. The ends lost 5 bases at V and 7 bases at J; junction bases unmatched: 4. DNA for the CDR3: TGTGCCAGCAGTCGCAGGACAGGGGGCAATTCACCCCTCCACTTT. Its protein product is CASSRRTGGNSPLHF.

The CDR3 spells CASSEGSSGGTDTQYF. Here the CDR3 DNA reads TGTGCCAGCAGTGAAGGGTCTAGCGGGGGCACAGATACGCAGTATTTT. The chain carries TRBV6-1 and TRBJ2-3; TRBD2 matches at 9 bases. The J segment lost 1 base and the V segment lost 1 base, leaving 3 bases of the junction unmatched. This CDR3 spans 16 amino acids. Germline CDR1 reads MNHNS; CDR2 reads SASEGT.

The chain employs TRBV6-5 and TRBJ1-2; D may be TRBD1 (5 bases). The length of the CDR3 is 13 residues. Looked up from germline, CDR1 is MNHEY and CDR2 is SVGAGI. V lost 6 bases and J lost 8, with 16 bases in between. CDR3 nucleotide sequence: TGTGCCAGCAGCCGGGACTTCGAGAGAGGCTACACCTTC. It is translated as CASSRDFERGYTF.

The chain couples TRBV10-3 to TRBJ2-3, with no clear D. CDR3 size: 15 residues. The V end was cut by 0 bases, the J end by 5 bases, with 12 bases between. Looked up from germline, CDR1 is ENHRY and CDR2 is SYGVKD. The CDR3 DNA reads as TGTGCCATCAGTGAGTCTGGCAGGTCGGGAGATACGCAGTATTTT. Its translation: CAISESGRSGDTQYF.

The genes are TRBV7-9 and TRBJ2-7; D gene ambiguous. The germline CDR1 and CDR2 sequences are SEHNR and FQNEAQ (reference sequence). V shed 5 bases and J shed 4 bases, with 15 bases lying between them. This CDR3 comprises 14 residues. Written as DNA, the CDR3 is TGTGCCAGCAGCCAAGATGTTGGGCAGTACGAGCAGTACTTC. Translation gives CASSQDVGQYEQYF. Supplemented by reference TRBV7-9 and TRBJ2-7, the full variable domain reads DTGVSQNPRHKITKRGQNVTFRCDPISEHNRLYWYRQTLGQGPEFLTYFQNEAQLEKSRLLSDRFSAERPKGSFSTLEIQRTEQGDSAMYLCASSQDVGQYEQYFGPGTRLTVT.

This clone showed up just a few times. The V and J genes are TRBV6-7 and TRBJ2-5, with D tentatively TRBD1 or TRBD2 (5 bases each). TRBV6-7 is known as an ORF, though its function is uncertain. Trimming removed 0 bases at V and 2 bases at J, with 22 bases between. The CDR3 has 19 amino acids. The DNA of the CDR3 is TGTGCCAGCAGTTACTCGAGTCAGGGTGGTGGGCGGGCTCAAGAGACCCAGTACTTC. Translation: CASSYSSQGGGRAQETQYF.

CDR3 sequence: CASSSNRGRSDTQYF. In nucleotides, the CDR3 is TGTGCCAGCAGCTCAAACAGGGGGCGATCAGATACGCAGTATTTT. The V gene is TRBV13, the J gene TRBJ2-3; 9 bases are shared with TRBD1. Germline lookup yields CDR1 PRHDT and CDR2 FYEKMQ (reference sequence). V trimming: 4 bases; J trimming: 4 bases; junction bases outside the gene matches: 6. There are 15 residues in the CDR3.

J is TRBJ2-5 and V is TRBV7-2, with D tentatively TRBD2 (6 bases). The CDR3 totals 15 residues. CDR1 and CDR2 (germline): SGHTA, FQGNSA. Trimming removed 5 bases at V and 5 bases at J, with 18 bases between. Here the CDR3 reads CASSRYRSGGETQYF. CDR3 in DNA: TGTGCCAGCAGCCGATATCGGTCTGGGGGGGAGACCCAGTACTTC.

CDR3 bases: TGTGCCAGCAGTTACGGTTTTCGTTGGGAGAACACTGAAGCTTTCTTT. As protein: CASSYGFRWENTEAFF. The genes are TRBV6-6 and TRBJ1-1; D is uncertain. Germline loops: CDR1 MNHNY, CDR2 SVGAGI (reference sequence). The CDR3 extends over 16 amino acids. Trimming stripped 2 bases from V and 1 base from J, with 14 bases between.

This clone was counted once. This chain joins TRBV5-6 and TRBJ1-2; 8 nucleotides line up with TRBD1. V lost 3 bases and J lost 4; bases outside the gene matches: 5. The CDR3 contains 14 residues. Germline lookup yields CDR1 SGHDT and CDR2 YYEEEE. CDR3 coding DNA: TGTGCCAGCAGCTGGACAGGGTCGCCCTATGGCTACACCTTC. As protein: CASSWTGSPYGYTF.

V is TRBV19 and J is TRBJ1-4; no definite D call. The length of the CDR3 is 16 residues. From germline, CDR1 is LNHDA and CDR2 SQIVND (reference sequence). The ends were cut back, 3 bases at V and 7 bases at J, with 18 bases in the middle. The CDR3 here is CASSIPPLPGSEKLFF. DNA of the CDR3: TGTGCCAGTAGTATCCCCCCCCTGCCCGGAAGTGAAAAACTGTTTTTT.

J is TRBJ2-2 and V is TRBV7-6; the match to TRBD2 covers 11 bases. The CDR3 sequence is 18 residues long. The junction had 8 bases not matched to a gene; V was cut back by 5 bases and J by 0 bases. Germline CDR1 SGHVS, CDR2 FNYEAQ. Here the CDR3 reads CASSMLAGGLANTGELFF. For the CDR3, the DNA is TGTGCCAGCAGCATGCTAGCGGGGGGACTTGCGAACACCGGGGAGCTGTTTTTT. The whole variable domain, filled in from reference TRBV7-6 and TRBJ2-2, reads GAGVSQSPRYKVTKRGQDVALRCDPISGHVSLYWYRQALGQGPEFLTYFNYEAQQDKSGLPNDRFSAERPEGSISTLTIQRTEQRDSAMYRCASSMLAGGLANTGELFFGEGSRLTVL.